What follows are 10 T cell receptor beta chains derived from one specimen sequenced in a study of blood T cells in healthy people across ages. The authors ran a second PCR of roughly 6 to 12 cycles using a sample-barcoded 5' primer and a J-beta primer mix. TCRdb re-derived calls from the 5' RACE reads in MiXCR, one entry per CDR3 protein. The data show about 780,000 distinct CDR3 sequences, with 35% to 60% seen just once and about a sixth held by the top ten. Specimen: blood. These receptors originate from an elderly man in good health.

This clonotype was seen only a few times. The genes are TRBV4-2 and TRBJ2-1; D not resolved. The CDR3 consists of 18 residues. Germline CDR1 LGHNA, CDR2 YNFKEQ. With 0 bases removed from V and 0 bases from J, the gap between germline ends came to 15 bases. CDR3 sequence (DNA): TGTGCCAGCAGCCAAGATTTGACGGGCGCCGCCTCCTACAATGAGCAGTTCTTC. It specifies CASSQDLTGAASYNEQFF.

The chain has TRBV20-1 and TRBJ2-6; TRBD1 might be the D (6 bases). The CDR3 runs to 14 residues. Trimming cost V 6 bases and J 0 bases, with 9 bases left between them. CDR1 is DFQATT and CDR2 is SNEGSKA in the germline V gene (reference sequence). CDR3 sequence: CSARGNSGANVLTF. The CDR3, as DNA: TGCAGTGCGAGGGGGAACTCTGGGGCCAACGTCCTGACTTTC.

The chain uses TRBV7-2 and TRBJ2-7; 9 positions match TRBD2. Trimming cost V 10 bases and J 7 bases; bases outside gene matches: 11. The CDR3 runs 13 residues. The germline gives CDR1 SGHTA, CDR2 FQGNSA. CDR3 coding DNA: TGTGCCACGGGACTAGCCGGCATTAATGAGCAGTACTTC. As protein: CATGLAGINEQYF.

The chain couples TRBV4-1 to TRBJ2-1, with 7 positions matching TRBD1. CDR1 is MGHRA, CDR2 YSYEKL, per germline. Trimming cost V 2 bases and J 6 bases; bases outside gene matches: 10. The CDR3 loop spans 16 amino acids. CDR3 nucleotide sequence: TGCGCCAGCAGCCAAAGCCCAGGGGGAACCTTCAATGAGCAGTTCTTC. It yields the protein CASSQSPGGTFNEQFF.

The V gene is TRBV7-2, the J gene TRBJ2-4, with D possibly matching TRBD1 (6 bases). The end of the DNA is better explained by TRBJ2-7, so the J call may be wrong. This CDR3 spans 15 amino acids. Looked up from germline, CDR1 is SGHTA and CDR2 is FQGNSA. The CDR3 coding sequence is TGTGCCAGCAGCAGCCCCGACAGGTGGGAATACGAGCAGTACTTC. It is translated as CASSSPDRWEYEQYF.

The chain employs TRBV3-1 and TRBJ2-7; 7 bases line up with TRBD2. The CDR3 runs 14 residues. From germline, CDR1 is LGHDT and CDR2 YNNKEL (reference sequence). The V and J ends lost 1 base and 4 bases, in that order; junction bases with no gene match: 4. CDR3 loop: CASSQVQGGYEQYF. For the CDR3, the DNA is TGTGCCAGCAGCCAAGTGCAGGGAGGGTACGAGCAGTACTTC.

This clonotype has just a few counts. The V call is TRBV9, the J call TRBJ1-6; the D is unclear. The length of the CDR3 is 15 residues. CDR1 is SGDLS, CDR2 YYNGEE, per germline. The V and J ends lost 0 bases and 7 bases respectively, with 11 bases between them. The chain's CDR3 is CASSVAVNRNSPLHF. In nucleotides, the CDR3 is TGTGCCAGCAGCGTAGCTGTCAACAGAAATTCACCCCTCCACTTT.

The CDR3: CASSPGALRSSSYNEQFF. Here the CDR3 DNA reads TGTGCCAGCAGCCCGGGGGCACTCAGATCGAGCTCCTACAATGAGCAGTTCTTC. The chain carries TRBV28 and TRBJ2-1; perhaps D is TRBD1 or TRBD2 (6 bases each). Per germline, CDR1 MDHEN and CDR2 SYDVKM. Trimming cost V 6 bases and J 0 bases, with 21 bases left between them. There are 18 residues in the CDR3.

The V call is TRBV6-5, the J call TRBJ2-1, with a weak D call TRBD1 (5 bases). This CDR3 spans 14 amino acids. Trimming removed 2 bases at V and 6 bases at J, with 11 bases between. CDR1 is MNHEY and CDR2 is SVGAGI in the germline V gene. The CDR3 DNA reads TGTGCCAGCAGTTACACTCAAGGGGTCAATGAGCAGTTCTTC. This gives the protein CASSYTQGVNEQFF.

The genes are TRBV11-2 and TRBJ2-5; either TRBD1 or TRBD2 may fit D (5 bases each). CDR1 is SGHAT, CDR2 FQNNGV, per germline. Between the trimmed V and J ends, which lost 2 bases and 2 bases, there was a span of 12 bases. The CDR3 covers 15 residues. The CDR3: CASSLPQGVQETQYF. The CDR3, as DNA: TGTGCCAGCAGCTTACCCCAGGGAGTACAAGAGACCCAGTACTTC.